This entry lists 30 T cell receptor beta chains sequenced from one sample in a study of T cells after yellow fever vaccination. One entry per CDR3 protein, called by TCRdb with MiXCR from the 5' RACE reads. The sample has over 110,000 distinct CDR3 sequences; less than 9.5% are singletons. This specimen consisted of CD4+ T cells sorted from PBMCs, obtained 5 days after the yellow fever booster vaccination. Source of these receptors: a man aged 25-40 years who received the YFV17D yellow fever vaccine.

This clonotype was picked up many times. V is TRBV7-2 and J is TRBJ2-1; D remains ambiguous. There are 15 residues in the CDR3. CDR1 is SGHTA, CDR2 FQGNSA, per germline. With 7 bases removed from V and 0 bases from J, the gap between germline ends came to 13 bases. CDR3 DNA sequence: TGTGCCAGCACCCCCGACTCACGCTCCTACAATGAGCAGTTCTTC. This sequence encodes CASTPDSRSYNEQFF.

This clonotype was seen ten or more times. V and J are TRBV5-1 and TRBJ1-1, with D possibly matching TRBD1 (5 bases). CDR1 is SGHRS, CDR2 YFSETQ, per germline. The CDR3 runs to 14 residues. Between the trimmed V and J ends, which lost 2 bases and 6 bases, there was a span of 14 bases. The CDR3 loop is CASSLNTREAEAFF. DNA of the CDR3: TGCGCCAGCAGCTTAAACACCAGGGAGGCTGAAGCTTTCTTT.

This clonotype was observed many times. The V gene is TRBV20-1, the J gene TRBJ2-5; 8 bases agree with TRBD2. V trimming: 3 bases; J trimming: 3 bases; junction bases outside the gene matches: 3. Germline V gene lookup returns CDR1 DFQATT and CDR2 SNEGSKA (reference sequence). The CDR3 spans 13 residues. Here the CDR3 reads CSASVSGKETQYF. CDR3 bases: TGCAGTGCTAGCGTTAGCGGGAAAGAGACCCAGTACTTC.

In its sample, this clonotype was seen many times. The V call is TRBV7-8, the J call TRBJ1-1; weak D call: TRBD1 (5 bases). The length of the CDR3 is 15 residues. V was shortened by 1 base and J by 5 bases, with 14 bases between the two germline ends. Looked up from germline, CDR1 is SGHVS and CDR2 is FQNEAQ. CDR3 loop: CASSLGRGLITEAFF. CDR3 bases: TGTGCCAGCAGCTTAGGGAGGGGTTTGATTACTGAAGCTTTCTTT.

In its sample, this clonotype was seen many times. CDR3 sequence: CASSPVDTGHTQYF. In DNA, the CDR3 is TGTGCCAGCAGCCCCGTTGATACTGGTCATACGCAGTATTTT. This chain links TRBV12-3 or TRBV12-4 with TRBJ2-3; no clear D gene. V lost 6 bases and J lost 7, with 17 bases in between. CDR3 length: 14 amino acids.

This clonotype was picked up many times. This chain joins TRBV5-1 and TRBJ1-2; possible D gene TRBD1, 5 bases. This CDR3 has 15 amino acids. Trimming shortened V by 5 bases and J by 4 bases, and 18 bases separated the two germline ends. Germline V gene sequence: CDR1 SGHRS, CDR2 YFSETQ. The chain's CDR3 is CASSPGEGTAYGYTF. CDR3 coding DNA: TGCGCCAGCAGTCCTGGCGAGGGGACGGCCTATGGCTACACCTTC.

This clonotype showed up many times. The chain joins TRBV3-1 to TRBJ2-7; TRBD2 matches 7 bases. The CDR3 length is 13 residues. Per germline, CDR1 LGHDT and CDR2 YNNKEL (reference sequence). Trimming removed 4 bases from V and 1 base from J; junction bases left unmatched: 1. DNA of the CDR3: TGTGCCAGCAGCCGGCGGGAGTCCTACGAGCAGTACTTC. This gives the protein CASSRRESYEQYF.

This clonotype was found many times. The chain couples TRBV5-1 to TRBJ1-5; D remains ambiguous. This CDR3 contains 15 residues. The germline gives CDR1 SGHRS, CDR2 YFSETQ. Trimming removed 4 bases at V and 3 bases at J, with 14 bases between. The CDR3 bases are TGCGCCAGCAGCCAAAGCCCGGGGAACAATCAGCCCCAGCATTTT. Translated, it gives CASSQSPGNNQPQHF.

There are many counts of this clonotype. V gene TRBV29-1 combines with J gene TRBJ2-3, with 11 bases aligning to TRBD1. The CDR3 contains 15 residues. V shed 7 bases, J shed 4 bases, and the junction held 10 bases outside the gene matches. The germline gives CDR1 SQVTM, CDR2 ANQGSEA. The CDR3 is CSAWTGGGGADTQYF. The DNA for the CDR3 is TGCAGCGCCTGGACAGGGGGCGGAGGGGCAGATACGCAGTATTTT.

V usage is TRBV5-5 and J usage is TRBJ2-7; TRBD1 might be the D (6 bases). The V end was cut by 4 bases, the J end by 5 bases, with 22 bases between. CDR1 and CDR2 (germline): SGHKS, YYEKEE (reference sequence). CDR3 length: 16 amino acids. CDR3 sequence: CASSPLPASRGDEQYF. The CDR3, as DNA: TGTGCCAGCAGCCCACTCCCAGCGAGCAGGGGAGACGAGCAGTACTTC. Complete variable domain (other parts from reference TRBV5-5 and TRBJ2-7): DAGVTQSPTHLIKTRGQQVTLRCSPISGHKSVSWYQQVLGQGPQFIFQYYEKEERGRGNFPDRFSARQFPNYSSELNVNALLLGDSALYLCASSPLPASRGDEQYFGPGTRLTVT.

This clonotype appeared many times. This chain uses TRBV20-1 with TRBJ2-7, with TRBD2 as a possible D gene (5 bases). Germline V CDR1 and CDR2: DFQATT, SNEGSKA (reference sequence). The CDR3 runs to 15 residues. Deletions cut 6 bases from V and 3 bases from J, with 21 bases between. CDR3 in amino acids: CSAPPRSGLDYEQYF. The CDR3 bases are TGCAGTGCCCCGCCGAGAAGCGGCTTAGACTACGAGCAGTACTTC.

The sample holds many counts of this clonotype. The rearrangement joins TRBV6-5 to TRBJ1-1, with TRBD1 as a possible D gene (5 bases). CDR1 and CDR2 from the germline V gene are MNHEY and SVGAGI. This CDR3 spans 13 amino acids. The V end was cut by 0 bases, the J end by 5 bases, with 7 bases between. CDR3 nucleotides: TGTGCCAGCAGTTACTCGGGGGGGACTGAAGCTTTCTTT. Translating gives CASSYSGGTEAFF.

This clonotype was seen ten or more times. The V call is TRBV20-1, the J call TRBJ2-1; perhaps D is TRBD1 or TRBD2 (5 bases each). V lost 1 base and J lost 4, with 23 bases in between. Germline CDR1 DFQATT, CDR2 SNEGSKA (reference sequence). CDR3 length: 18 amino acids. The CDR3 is CSARGPWLGEFKYNEQFF. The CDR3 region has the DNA TGCAGTGCTAGAGGGCCGTGGTTGGGGGAGTTTAAATACAATGAGCAGTTCTTC.

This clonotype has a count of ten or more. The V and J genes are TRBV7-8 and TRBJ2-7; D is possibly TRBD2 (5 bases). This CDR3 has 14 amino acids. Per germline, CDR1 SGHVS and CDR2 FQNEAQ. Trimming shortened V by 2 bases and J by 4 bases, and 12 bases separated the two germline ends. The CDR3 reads CASSLMGGGYEQYF. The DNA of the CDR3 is TGTGCCAGCAGCTTAATGGGTGGCGGGTACGAGCAGTACTTC.

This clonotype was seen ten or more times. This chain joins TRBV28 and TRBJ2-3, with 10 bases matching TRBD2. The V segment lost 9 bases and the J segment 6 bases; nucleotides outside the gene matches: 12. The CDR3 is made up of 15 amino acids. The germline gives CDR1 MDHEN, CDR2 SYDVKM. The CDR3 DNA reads TGTGCCAGTAAAACCGGGACTAGCGCGCGGGATACGCAGTATTTT. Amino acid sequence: CASKTGTSARDTQYF.

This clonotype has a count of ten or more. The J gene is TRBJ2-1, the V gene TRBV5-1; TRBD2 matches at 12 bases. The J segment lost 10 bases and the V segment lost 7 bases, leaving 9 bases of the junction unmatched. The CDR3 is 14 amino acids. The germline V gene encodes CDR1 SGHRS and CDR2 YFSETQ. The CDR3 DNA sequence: TGCGCCAGCGAAACTAGCGGGAGGCGGGGAGAGCAGTTCTTC. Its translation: CASETSGRRGEQFF.

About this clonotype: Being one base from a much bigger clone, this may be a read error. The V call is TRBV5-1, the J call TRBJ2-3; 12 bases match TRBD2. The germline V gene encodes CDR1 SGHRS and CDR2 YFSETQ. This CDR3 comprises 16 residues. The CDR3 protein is CVSSLPSGRGTDTQYF. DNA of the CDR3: TGCGTCAGCAGCTTACCTAGCGGGAGGGGGACAGATACGCAGTATTTT.

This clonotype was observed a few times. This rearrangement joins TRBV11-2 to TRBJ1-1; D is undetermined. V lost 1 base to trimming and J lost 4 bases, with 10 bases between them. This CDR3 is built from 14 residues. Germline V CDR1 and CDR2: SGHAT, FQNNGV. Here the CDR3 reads CASSLGLASTEAFF. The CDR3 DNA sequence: TGTGCCAGCAGCTTAGGGCTAGCGAGCACTGAAGCTTTCTTT.

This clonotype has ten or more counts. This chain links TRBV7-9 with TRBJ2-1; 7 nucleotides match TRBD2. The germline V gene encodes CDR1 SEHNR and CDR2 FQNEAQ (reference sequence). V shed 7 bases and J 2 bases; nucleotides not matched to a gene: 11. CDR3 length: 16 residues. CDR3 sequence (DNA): TGTGCCAGCACCGAGGGACTACAAGAACCCTACAATGAGCAGTTCTTC. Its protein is CASTEGLQEPYNEQFF.

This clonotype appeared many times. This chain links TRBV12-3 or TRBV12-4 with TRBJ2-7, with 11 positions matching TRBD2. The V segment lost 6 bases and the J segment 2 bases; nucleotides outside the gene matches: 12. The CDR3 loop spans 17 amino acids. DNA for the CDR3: TGTGCCAGCAGCCTAGGACTAGCGGGCTTCCAGACCTACGAGCAGTACTTC. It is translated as CASSLGLAGFQTYEQYF.

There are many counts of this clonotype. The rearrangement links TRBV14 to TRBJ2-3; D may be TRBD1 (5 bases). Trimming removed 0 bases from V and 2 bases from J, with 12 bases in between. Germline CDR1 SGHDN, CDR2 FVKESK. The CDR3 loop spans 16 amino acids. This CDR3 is CASSQDWGGVTDTQYF. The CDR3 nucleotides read TGTGCCAGCAGCCAAGATTGGGGCGGAGTCACAGATACGCAGTATTTT.

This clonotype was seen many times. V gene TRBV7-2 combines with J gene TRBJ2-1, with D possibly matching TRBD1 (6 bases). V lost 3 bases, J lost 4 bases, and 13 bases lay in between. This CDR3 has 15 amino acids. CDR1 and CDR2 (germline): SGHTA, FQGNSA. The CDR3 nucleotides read TGTGCCAGCAGCTTCGACAGGCAACCTTACAATGAGCAGTTCTTC. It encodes CASSFDRQPYNEQFF.

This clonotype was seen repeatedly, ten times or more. The CDR3 spells CASTLVGAQYF. CDR3 DNA: TGTGCCAGCACCTTGGTCGGGGCGCAGTACTTC. This chain uses TRBV12-3 or TRBV12-4 with TRBJ2-7; D possibly matches TRBD1 or TRBD2 (5 bases each). The CDR3 totals 11 residues. Trimming left V 7 bases short and J 9 bases short, with 13 bases between.

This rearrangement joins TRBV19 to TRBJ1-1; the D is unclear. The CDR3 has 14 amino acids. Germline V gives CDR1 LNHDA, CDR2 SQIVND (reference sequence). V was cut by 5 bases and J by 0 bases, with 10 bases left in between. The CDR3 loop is CASSSTAMNTEAFF. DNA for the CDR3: TGTGCCAGTAGTTCGACTGCTATGAACACTGAAGCTTTCTTT.

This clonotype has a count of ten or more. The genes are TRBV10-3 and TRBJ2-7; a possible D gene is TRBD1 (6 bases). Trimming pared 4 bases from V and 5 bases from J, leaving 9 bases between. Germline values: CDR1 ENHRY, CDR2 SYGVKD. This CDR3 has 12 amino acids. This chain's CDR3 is CAISARGHEQYF. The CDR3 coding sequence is TGTGCCATCAGTGCCAGGGGACACGAGCAGTACTTC.

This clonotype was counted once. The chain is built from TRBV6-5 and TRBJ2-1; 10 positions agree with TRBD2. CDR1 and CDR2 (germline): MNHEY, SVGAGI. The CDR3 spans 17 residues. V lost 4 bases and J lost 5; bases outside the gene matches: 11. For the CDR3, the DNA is TGTGCCAGCAGTTCTTTATTACTAGCGGGGAATAACAATGAGCAGTTCTTC. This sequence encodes CASSSLLLAGNNNEQFF.

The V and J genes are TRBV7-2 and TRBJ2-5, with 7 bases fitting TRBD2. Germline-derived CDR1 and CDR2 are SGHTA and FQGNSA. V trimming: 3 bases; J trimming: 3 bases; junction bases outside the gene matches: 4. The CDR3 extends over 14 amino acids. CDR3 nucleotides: TGTGCCAGCAGCTTTGCGGGAGAGAAAGAGACCCAGTACTTC. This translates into CASSFAGEKETQYF.

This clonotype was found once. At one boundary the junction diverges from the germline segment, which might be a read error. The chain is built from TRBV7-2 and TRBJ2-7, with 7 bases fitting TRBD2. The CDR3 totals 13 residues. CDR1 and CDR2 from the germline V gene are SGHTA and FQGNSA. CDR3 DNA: TGTGCCAGCAGCCCCCGGTCAGGGAGGGAGCGGTACTTC. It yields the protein CASSPRSGRERYF. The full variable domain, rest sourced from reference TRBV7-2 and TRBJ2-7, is GAGVSQSPSNKVTEKGKDVELRCDPISGHTALYWYRQSLGQGLEFLIYFQGNSAPDKSGLPSDRFSAERTGGSVSTLTIQRTQQEDSAVYLCASSPRSGRERYFGPGTRLTVT.

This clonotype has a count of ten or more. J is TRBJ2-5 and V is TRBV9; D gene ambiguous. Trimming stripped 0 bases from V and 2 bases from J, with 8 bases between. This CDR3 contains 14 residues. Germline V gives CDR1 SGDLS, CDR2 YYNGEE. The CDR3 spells CASSVGNRQETQYF. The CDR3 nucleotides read TGTGCCAGCAGCGTAGGGAACAGACAAGAGACCCAGTACTTC.

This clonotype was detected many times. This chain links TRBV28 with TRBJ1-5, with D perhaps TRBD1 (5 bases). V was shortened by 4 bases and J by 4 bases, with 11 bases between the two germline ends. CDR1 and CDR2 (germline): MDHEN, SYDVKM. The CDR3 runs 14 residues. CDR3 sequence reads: CASSYPGGNQPQHF. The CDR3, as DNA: TGTGCCAGCAGTTACCCGGGGGGAAATCAGCCCCAGCATTTT.